This T cell receptor (beta chain) was observed in a study of shared clonotypes between healthy human individuals. It was 200 ng DNA, 28,000 or so T cell genomes, that sorted-subset replicate PCRs used. Methods used by the authors: Filtering differed, since immunoSEQ gave only junction sequences and no quality scores. The repertoire was sequenced with immunoSEQ multiplex PCR; TCRdb's copy has only in-frame clones and lacks some. V, J and clone size derive from that table, while D and trimming were established from the DNA sequence. The top ten hold over 1.5% of the sample, which has about 2.1 million clones, about 93% seen once. General study results and limits: Clonotype sharing among donors, it was expected, would be affected by sequencing depth. Clonotypes shared by all four donors outscored non-shared clonotypes in generation probability.

This clone was observed once. The antigen remains undetermined. Terminally differentiated effector memory CD45RA+ cells were left out of the naive CD8 fraction, which was CD45RO-negative and positively selected for CCR7. This CDR3 contains 19 residues. The germline gives CDR1 ENHRY, CDR2 SYGVKD. Trimming at V came to 6 bases and at J to 0 bases, leaving 19 bases not matched to a gene. Sequenced: naive CD8+ T cells from PBMCs. This receptor was obtained from a man aged 18 to 30 in good health. Some clones in this sample may be carry-over from other donors' samples. This chain links TRBV10-3 with TRBJ2-7; 8 bases fit TRBD1. As DNA, the CDR3 is TGTGCCATCAGCCGGAGTCTTCCGACGGACAGGGCTCCCTCCTACGAGCAGTACTTC. Protein: CAISRSLPTDRAPSYEQYF.